This T cell receptor beta chain was identified in a study of breast tumors, draining lymph nodes, adjacent tissues. This clonotype was seen ten or more times. TCRdb independently ran MiXCR on the multiplex PCR reads; one entry per CDR3 protein. The sample includes tens of thousands of distinct CDR3 sequences, 45% to 75% of them seen just once. The source material was breast tumor tissue. This sequence originates from a female donor with breast cancer. Some clones in this sample may be carry-over from other donors' samples.

The DNA for the CDR3 is TGCGCCAGCAGCTCGGGACTAGCGGGAGCGAAAGAGACCCAGTACTTC. Its translation: CASSSGLAGAKETQYF. V usage is TRBV4-1 and J usage is TRBJ2-5, with 14 bases lining up with TRBD2. CDR1 and CDR2 from the germline V gene are MGHRA and YSYEKL. The CDR3 is 16 residues long. The junction had 5 bases not matched to a gene; V was cut back by 5 bases and J by 3 bases.